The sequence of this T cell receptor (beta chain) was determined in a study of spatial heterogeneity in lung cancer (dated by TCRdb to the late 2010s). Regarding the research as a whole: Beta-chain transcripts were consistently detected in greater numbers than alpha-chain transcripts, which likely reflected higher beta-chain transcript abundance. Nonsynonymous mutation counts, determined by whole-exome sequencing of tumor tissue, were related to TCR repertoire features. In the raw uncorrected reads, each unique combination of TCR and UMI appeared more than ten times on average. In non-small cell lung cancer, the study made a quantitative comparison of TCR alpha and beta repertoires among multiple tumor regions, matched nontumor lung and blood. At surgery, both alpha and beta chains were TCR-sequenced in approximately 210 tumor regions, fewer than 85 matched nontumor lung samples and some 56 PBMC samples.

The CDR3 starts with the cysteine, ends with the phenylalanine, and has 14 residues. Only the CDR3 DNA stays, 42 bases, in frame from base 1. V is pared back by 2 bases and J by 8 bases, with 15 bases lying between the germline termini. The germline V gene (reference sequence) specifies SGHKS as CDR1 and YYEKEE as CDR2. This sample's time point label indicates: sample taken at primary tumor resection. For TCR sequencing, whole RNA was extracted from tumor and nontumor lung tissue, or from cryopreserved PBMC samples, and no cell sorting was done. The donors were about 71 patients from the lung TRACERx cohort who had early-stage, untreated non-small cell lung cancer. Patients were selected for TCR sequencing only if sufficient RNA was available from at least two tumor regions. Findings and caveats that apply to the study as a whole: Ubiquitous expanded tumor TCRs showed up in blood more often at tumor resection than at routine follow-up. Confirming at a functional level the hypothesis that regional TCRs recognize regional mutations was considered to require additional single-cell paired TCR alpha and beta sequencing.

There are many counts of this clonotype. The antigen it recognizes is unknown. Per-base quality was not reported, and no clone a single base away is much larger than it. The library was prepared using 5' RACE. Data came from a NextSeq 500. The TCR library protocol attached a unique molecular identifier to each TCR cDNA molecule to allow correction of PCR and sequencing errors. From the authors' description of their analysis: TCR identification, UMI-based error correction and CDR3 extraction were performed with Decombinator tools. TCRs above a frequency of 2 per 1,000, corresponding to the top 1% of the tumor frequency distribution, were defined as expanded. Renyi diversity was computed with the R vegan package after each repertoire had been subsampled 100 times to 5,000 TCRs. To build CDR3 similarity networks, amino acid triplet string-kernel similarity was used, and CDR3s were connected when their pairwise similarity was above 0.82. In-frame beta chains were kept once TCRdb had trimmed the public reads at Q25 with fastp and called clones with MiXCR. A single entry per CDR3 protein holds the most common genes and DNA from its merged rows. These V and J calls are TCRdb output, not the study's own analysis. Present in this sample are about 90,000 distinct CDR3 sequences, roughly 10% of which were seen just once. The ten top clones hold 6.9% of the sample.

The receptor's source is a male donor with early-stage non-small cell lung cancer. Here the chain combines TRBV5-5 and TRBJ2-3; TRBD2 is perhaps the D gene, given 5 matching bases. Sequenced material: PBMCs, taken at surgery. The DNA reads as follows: TGTGCCAGCAGCTTCGGTCGGGATCCCTCTACGCAGTATTTT. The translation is CASSFGRDPSTQYF.